This T cell receptor beta chain was retrieved from a study of post-analysis software for immune sequencing data. Study-level background: Relapsing-remitting, secondary progressive and progressive-relapsing courses of multiple sclerosis were included. General study results and limits: The normalized Chao1 diversity of multiple sclerosis patients was significantly lower than that of controls. Elevated frequency relative to controls characterized roughly 5 TRBV segments in patients, TRBV5-6, TRBV5-1 and TRBV20-1 among them.

Note on this clonotype: Antigen specificity is unknown.

Sequencing libraries made from TCR beta cDNA carried unique molecular identifiers. T cells numbering roughly 1 to 10 million yielded roughly 0.5 million cDNA molecules. TCRdb itself ran the PCR reads through MiXCR, one entry per CDR3 protein. The repertoire includes hundreds of thousands of distinct CDR3 sequences, roughly two fifths of them detected once, and under 2% sits in the top ten. From germline, CDR1 is SGHTA and CDR2 FQGTGA. This CDR3 has 14 residues. V lost 2 bases, J lost 10 bases, and 12 bases lay in between. The TCR comes from a girl aged 5 to 17 with multiple sclerosis. J is TRBJ1-6 and V is TRBV7-3; no firm D call. Sequencing was done on a sample of blood. CDR3 in amino acids: CASSLYVDSSPLHF. In DNA form, the CDR3 reads TGTGCCAGCAGCTTATACGTCGATAGCTCACCCCTCCACTTT.